The 11 T cell receptor beta chains in this list originate from one sample, sequenced in a study of shared clonotypes between healthy human individuals (dated by TCRdb to about 2020). The library was prepared using the immunoSEQ multiplex PCR assay. Imported from immuneACCESS, the table was reduced by TCRdb to in-frame sequences with V and J called. These copies leave out some clones; in studies compared against another copy, an unresolved V gene accounts for under half, and the cause of the remainder is not known. The sample yields about 2.4 million clones; more than 80% were counted once. The ten largest clonotypes hold around 0.15% of the sample. Sequenced sample: naive CD4+ T cells sorted from blood. Explained via the paper, the cell subset or site label denotes: CD45RA+ positively selected. The receptor set was obtained from a man younger than 35 in good health.

The chain recombines TRBV25-1 with TRBJ2-7; 8 positions match TRBD1. Germline-derived CDR1 and CDR2 are MGHDK and SYGVNS. V trimming: 8 bases; J trimming: 3 bases; junction bases outside the gene matches: 9. This CDR3 comprises 14 residues. DNA for the CDR3: TGTGCCAGCGGAGAAGCAGGGGGCGTCTACGAGCAGTACTTC. Translating gives CASGEAGGVYEQYF.

The V gene is TRBV4-1, the J gene TRBJ2-2, with unresolved D. From germline, CDR1 is MGHRA and CDR2 YSYEKL. V shed 0 bases and J shed 9 bases, with 5 bases lying between them. The CDR3 loop spans 12 amino acids. The CDR3 nucleotides read TGCGCCAGCAGCCAAGACCTCCGGGAGCTGTTTTTT. It encodes CASSQDLRELFF.

The chain uses TRBV11-2 and TRBJ2-5, with 7 bases that match TRBD2. The CDR3 loop spans 15 amino acids. CDR1 SGHAT and CDR2 FQNNGV come from the germline V gene. Trimming removed 5 bases from V and 4 bases from J; junction bases left unmatched: 10. The CDR3 nucleotides are TGTGCCAGCAGCCCTAGGGAGGGGTGGAGAGAGACCCAGTACTTC. This codes for CASSPREGWRETQYF.

The chain uses TRBV5-4 and TRBJ1-6; D gene unclear. The V gene's germline CDR1 is SGHNT and CDR2 YYREEE (reference sequence). The length of the CDR3 is 14 residues. V was shortened by 5 bases and J by 7 bases, with 13 bases between the two germline ends. CDR3 amino acids: CASRSTVGNSPLHF. The CDR3 nucleotides read TGTGCCAGCAGATCTACGGTGGGGAATTCACCCCTCCACTTT.

About this clone: At the DNA level, this CDR3 is encoded by other sequences in the same sample as well. This chain connects TRBV5-1 to TRBJ2-5, with D unclear. Germline V gene data show CDR1 as SGHRS and CDR2 as YFSETQ. CDR3 length equals 13 residues. Trimming pared 4 bases from V and 5 bases from J, leaving 12 bases between. The CDR3 loop reads CASSPQGWETQYF. The CDR3 DNA is TGCGCCAGCAGCCCGCAAGGGTGGGAGACCCAGTACTTC.

About this clone: Germline and junction disagree at one end, which may indicate a read error. The CDR3 DNA is TGTGCCAGCAGCTTGGATGCTAGGGAAAACCGGCACTTC. Translation: CASSLDARENRHF. The rearrangement links TRBV5-6 to TRBJ2-5; D not resolved. CDR1 and CDR2 (germline): SGHDT, YYEEEE. This CDR3 region has 13 residues.

This clone was detected once. The V gene is TRBV29-1, the J gene TRBJ2-3; 11 bases align to TRBD2. This CDR3 is built from 14 residues. CDR1 SQVTM and CDR2 ANQGSEA come from the germline V gene. V lost 8 bases, J lost 2 bases, and 6 bases stayed unmatched. As DNA, the CDR3 is TGCAGCTTACGACTAGCGGGAAACACAGATACGCAGTATTTT. The encoded protein is CSLRLAGNTDTQYF.

This chain connects TRBV15 to TRBJ1-5; 7 nucleotides agree with TRBD1. Germline-derived CDR1 and CDR2 are LNHNV and YYDKDF (reference sequence). CDR3 length: 14 residues. V was pared by 3 bases and J by 6 bases, with 5 bases of the junction left unmatched. The CDR3 reads CATSRQGGGQPQHF. The CDR3, as DNA: TGTGCCACCAGCAGGCAGGGGGGTGGTCAGCCCCAGCATTTT. The full variable domain, its missing parts supplied by reference TRBV15 and TRBJ1-5, is DAMVIQNPRYQVTQFGKPVTLSCSQTLNHNVMYWYQQKSSQAPKLLFHYYDKDFNNEADTPDNFQSRRPNTSFCFLDIRSPGLGDTAMYLCATSRQGGGQPQHFGDGTRLSIL.

The V and J genes are TRBV11-2 and TRBJ2-5; 7 positions agree with TRBD1. The ends lost 1 base at V and 1 base at J; junction bases unmatched: 3. CDR1 SGHAT and CDR2 FQNNGV come from the germline V gene. The CDR3 runs to 15 residues. The CDR3 region is CASSLVGDSQETQYF. The CDR3 DNA sequence: TGTGCCAGCAGCTTAGTGGGGGACAGCCAAGAGACCCAGTACTTC.

The chain is built from TRBV27 and TRBJ2-3; possible D gene TRBD1, 6 bases. This CDR3 is 14 amino acids long. Germline-derived CDR1 and CDR2 are MNHEY and SMNVEV (reference sequence). The V gene lost 5 bases and the J gene lost 2 bases, with 11 bases spanning the gap. CDR3 bases: TGTGCCAGCAGTAGGACAGATGTCACAGATACGCAGTATTTT. Amino acid sequence: CASSRTDVTDTQYF.

The genes are TRBV2 and TRBJ2-1; D might be TRBD2 (5 bases). The germline V gene has CDR1 SNHLY and CDR2 FYNNEI. V lost 3 bases to trimming and J lost 4 bases, with 13 bases between them. CDR3 length: 15 amino acids. CDR3 protein: CASSDSGGGYNEQFF. CDR3 nucleotide sequence: TGTGCCAGCAGTGACAGCGGAGGCGGATACAATGAGCAGTTCTTC.